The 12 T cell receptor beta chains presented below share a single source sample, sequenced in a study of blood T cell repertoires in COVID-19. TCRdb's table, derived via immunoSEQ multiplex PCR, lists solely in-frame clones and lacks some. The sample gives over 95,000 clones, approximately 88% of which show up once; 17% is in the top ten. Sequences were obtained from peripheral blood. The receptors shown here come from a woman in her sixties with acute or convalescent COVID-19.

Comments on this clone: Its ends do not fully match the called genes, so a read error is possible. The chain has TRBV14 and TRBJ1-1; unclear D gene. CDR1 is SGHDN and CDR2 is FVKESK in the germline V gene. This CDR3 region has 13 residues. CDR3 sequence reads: CASSQDLRDVHDF. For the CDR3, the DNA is TGTGCCAGCAGCCAAGACTTACGAGATGTCCATGACTTT.

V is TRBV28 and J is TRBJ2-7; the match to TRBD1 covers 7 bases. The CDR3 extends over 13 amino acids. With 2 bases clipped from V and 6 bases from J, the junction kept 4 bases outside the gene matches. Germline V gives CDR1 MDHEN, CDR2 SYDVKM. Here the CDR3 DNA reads TGTGCCAGCAGTTTAGGACAGGACGGCGAGCAGTACTTC. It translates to CASSLGQDGEQYF.

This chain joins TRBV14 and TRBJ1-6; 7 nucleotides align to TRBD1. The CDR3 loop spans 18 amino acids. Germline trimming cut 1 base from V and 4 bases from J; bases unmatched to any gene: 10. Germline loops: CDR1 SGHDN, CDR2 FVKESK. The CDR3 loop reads CASSQARQGRSYNSPLHF. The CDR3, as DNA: TGTGCCAGCAGCCAAGCCAGACAGGGACGTTCGTATAATTCACCCCTCCACTTT. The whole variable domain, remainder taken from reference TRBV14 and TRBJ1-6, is EAGVTQFPSHSVIEKGQTVTLRCDPISGHDNLYWYRRVMGKEIKFLLHFVKESKQDESGMPNNRFLAERTGGTYSTLKVQPAELEDSGVYFCASSQARQGRSYNSPLHFGNGTRLTVT.

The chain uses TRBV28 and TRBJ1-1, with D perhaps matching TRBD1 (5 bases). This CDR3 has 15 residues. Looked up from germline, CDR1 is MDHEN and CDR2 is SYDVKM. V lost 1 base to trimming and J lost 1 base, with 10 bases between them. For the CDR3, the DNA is TGTGCCAGCAGTTTATCGGAAACAGGGAACACTGAAGCTTTCTTT. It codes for CASSLSETGNTEAFF.

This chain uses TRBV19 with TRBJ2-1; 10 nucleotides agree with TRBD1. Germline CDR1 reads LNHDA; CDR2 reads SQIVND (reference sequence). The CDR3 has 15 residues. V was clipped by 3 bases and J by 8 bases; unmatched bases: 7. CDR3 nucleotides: TGTGCCAGTAGTATGGGGACAGGGGCTCTCGATGAGCAGTTCTTC. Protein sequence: CASSMGTGALDEQFF.

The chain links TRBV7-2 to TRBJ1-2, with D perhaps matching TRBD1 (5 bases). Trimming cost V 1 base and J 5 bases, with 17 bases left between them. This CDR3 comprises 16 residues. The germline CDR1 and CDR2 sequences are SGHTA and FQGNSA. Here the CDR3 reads CASSLGHQAQGYGYTF. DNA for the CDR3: TGTGCCAGCAGCTTAGGCCACCAAGCCCAGGGATATGGCTACACCTTC.

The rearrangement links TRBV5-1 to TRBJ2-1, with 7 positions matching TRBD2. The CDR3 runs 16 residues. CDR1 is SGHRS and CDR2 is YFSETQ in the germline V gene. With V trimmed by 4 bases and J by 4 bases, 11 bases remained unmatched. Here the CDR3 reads CASSPSGGSYYNEQFF. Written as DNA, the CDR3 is TGCGCCAGCAGCCCCTCCGGGGGGAGCTATTACAATGAGCAGTTCTTC.

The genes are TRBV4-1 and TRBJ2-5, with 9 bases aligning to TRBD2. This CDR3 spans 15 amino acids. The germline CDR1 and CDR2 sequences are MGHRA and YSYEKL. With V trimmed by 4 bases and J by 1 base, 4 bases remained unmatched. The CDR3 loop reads CASSLSGGPQETQYF. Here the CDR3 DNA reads TGCGCCAGCAGCCTTAGCGGGGGCCCCCAAGAGACCCAGTACTTC.

This CDR3 reads CASSQLAGAYNEQFF. CDR3 in DNA: TGTGCCAGCAGCCAACTAGCGGGGGCCTACAATGAGCAGTTCTTC. The rearrangement links TRBV6-2 or TRBV6-3 to TRBJ2-1, with TRBD2 matching 11 bases. The V and J ends lost 6 bases and 2 bases, in that order; junction bases with no gene match: 3. Germline V lookup: CDR1 MNHEY, CDR2 SVGEGT. The CDR3 runs 15 residues.

CDR3 nucleotide sequence: TGTGCCAGCAGGCGTCTGACAGATACGCAGTATTTT. This gives the protein CASRRLTDTQYF. V usage is TRBV2 and J usage is TRBJ2-3, with D hard to call. The V and J ends lost 6 bases and 3 bases respectively, with 7 bases between them. Germline V gives CDR1 SNHLY, CDR2 FYNNEI. The CDR3 is made up of 12 amino acids.

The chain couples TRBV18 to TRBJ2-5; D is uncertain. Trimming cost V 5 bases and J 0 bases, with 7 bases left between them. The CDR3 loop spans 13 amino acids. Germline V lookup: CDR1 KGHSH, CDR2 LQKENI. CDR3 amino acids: CASSRQDQETQYF. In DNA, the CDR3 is TGTGCCAGCTCAAGGCAGGACCAAGAGACCCAGTACTTC. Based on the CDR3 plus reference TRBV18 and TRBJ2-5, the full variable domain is NAGVMQNPRHLVRRRGQEARLRCSPMKGHSHVYWYRQLPEEGLKFMVYLQKENIIDESGMPKERFSAEFPKEGPSILRIQQVVRGDSAAYFCASSRQDQETQYFGPGTRLLVL.

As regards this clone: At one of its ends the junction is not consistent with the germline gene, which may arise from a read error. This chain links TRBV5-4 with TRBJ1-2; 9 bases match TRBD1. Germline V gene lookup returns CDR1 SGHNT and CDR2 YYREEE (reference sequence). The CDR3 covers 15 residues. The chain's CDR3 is CASSLERTGVGGHTF. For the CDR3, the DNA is TGTGCCAGCAGCTTGGAGAGGACAGGGGTCGGTGGCCACACCTTC.